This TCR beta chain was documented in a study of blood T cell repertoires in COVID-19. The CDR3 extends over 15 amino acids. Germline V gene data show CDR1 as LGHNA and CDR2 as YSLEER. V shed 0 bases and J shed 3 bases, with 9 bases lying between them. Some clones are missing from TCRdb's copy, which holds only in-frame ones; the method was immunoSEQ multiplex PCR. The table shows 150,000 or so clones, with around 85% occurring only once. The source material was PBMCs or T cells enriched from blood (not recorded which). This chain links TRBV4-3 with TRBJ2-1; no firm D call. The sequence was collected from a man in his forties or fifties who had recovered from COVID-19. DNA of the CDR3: TGCGCCAGCAGCCAAGAGTGGCGGAGCTACAATGAGCAGTTCTTC. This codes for CASSQEWRSYNEQFF.